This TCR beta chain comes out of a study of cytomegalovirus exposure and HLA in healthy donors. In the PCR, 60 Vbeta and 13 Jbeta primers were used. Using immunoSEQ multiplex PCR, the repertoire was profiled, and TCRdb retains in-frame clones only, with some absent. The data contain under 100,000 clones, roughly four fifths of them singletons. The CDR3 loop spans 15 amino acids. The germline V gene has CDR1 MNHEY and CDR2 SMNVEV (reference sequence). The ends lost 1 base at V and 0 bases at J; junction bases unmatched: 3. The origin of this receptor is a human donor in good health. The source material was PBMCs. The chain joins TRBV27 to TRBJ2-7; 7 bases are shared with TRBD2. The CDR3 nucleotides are TGTGCCAGCAGTTTATGGCGGGGGAGCTCCTACGAGCAGTACTTC. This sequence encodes CASSLWRGSSYEQYF.